These 17 T cell receptor beta chains came from one sample sequenced in a study of OX40 agonist ivuxolimab in advanced cancers. Clones were sequenced by immunoSEQ multiplex PCR, and TCRdb holds only the in-frame ones, with some missing. The data contain roughly 40,000 clones, around nine tenths of them singletons. The starting material was CD4+ or CD8+ T cells sorted from blood, obtained in a trial of the OX40 agonist ivuxolimab. Every receptor here comes from an adult with an advanced solid tumor such as melanoma, head and neck, liver or kidney cancer.

The genes are TRBV6-5 and TRBJ2-1, with 10 bases fitting TRBD2. The V gene's germline CDR1 is MNHEY and CDR2 SVGAGI. This CDR3 is built from 15 residues. The V and J ends lost 6 bases and 2 bases, in that order; junction bases with no gene match: 4. This CDR3 is CASRRAGGAYNEQFF. Written as DNA, the CDR3 is TGTGCCAGCAGGCGAGCGGGAGGGGCCTACAATGAGCAGTTCTTC.

This chain connects TRBV5-5 to TRBJ1-5; D unresolved. This CDR3 is built from 17 residues. V was trimmed by 5 bases and J by 0 bases, leaving 18 bases between them. CDR1 and CDR2 (germline): SGHKS, YYEKEE (reference sequence). The CDR3 region is CASSSDGGQNSNQPQHF. The CDR3 nucleotides are TGTGCCAGCAGTTCGGACGGTGGGCAGAATAGCAATCAGCCCCAGCATTTT.

V usage is TRBV28 and J usage is TRBJ2-3; TRBD2 is a possible D gene (5 bases). V was pared by 8 bases and J by 1 base, with 13 bases between. Germline lookup yields CDR1 MDHEN and CDR2 SYDVKM. The CDR3 has 14 amino acids. The chain's CDR3 is CASYGVRGTDTQYF. In nucleotides, the CDR3 is TGTGCCAGCTATGGGGTGAGGGGCACAGATACGCAGTATTTT.

V usage is TRBV2 and J usage is TRBJ1-5; 8 nucleotides align to TRBD1. Trimming at V came to 7 bases and at J to 2 bases, leaving 10 bases not matched to a gene. The germline V gene encodes CDR1 SNHLY and CDR2 FYNNEI. CDR3 length: 16 residues. CDR3 sequence reads: CASNGQGLAGNQPQHF. The DNA of the CDR3 is TGTGCCAGCAATGGACAGGGCCTAGCGGGCAATCAGCCCCAGCATTTT. The variable domain in full, with the rest retrieved from reference TRBV2 and TRBJ1-5, is EPEVTQTPSHQVTQMGQEVILRCVPISNHLYFYWYRQILGQKVEFLVSFYNNEISEKSEIFDDQFSVERPDGSNFTLKIRSTKLEDSAMYFCASNGQGLAGNQPQHFGDGTRLSIL.

The chain recombines TRBV30 with TRBJ2-5; 9 bases line up with TRBD2. TRBJ2-7 explains the end of the DNA better; the J call may be wrong. Germline loops: CDR1 GTSNPN, CDR2 SVGIG (reference sequence). The CDR3 sequence is 14 residues long. This chain's CDR3 is CAWRGRAGGGEQYF. In DNA form, the CDR3 reads TGTGCCTGGAGGGGGCGGGCGGGAGGGGGCGAGCAGTACTTC.

This rearrangement joins TRBV6-4 to TRBJ2-3, with 8 bases fitting TRBD1. V gave up 2 bases and J gave up 4 bases; unmatched junction bases: 2. This CDR3 is built from 14 residues. Per germline, CDR1 MRHNA and CDR2 SNTAGT. CDR3 amino acids: CASSDAQGADTQYF. The CDR3 DNA sequence: TGTGCCAGCAGTGACGCACAGGGGGCAGATACGCAGTATTTT.

The V call is TRBV5-8, the J call TRBJ2-6; D is undetermined. Trimming cost V 0 bases and J 1 base, with 11 bases left between them. In germline, CDR1 is SGHTS, CDR2 YDEGEE. This CDR3 contains 17 residues. CDR3 nucleotides: TGTGCCAGCAGCTTGGCCTACGCCCAGTCTGGGGCCAACGTCCTGACTTTC. It codes for CASSLAYAQSGANVLTF. Full variable domain (outside the CDR3, taken from reference TRBV5-8 and TRBJ2-6): EAGVTQSPTHLIKTRGQQATLRCSPISGHTSVYWYQQALGLGLQFLLWYDEGEERNRGNFPPRFSGRQFPNYSSELNVNALELEDSALYLCASSLAYAQSGANVLTFGAGSRLTVL.

V and J are TRBV6-1 and TRBJ1-2; no definite D call. Germline V gene data show CDR1 as MNHNS and CDR2 as SASEGT. Trimming shortened V by 7 bases and J by 4 bases, and 13 bases separated the two germline ends. The CDR3 contains 13 residues. In DNA, the CDR3 is TGTGCCAGCAAAAAAGGCAGGCTCTATGGCTACACCTTC. It codes for CASKKGRLYGYTF.

This rearrangement joins TRBV2 to TRBJ1-6; no clear D gene. CDR3 length equals 17 residues. Between the trimmed V and J ends, which lost 4 bases and 0 bases, there was a span of 13 bases. Germline V gives CDR1 SNHLY, CDR2 FYNNEI. The CDR3 sequence: CASSVVRRSSYNSPLHF. CDR3 coding DNA: TGTGCCAGCAGTGTGGTCAGGAGAAGCTCCTATAATTCACCCCTCCACTTT.

Concerning this clone: Compared with germline, one end of the junction differs, possibly owing to a read error. The chain couples TRBV7-7 to TRBJ2-1, with D unresolved. There are 13 residues in the CDR3. CDR1 is SSHAT, CDR2 FNYEAQ, per germline (reference sequence). CDR3 amino acids: CASSLFGRSEQFF. The CDR3 DNA is TGTGCTAGCAGCTTATTCGGCAGGAGTGAGCAGTTCTTC.

This clone was seen only once. V and J are TRBV19 and TRBJ1-5; D is ambiguous. Trimming left V 6 bases short and J 0 bases short, with 15 bases between. The CDR3 covers 16 residues. Germline V gene lookup returns CDR1 LNHDA and CDR2 SQIVND (reference sequence). The CDR3 coding sequence is TGTGCCAGTAGATCCTCTTGGACGTATAGCAATCAGCCCCAGCATTTT. Amino acids: CASRSSWTYSNQPQHF. Full variable domain (outside the CDR3, taken from reference TRBV19 and TRBJ1-5): DGGITQSPKYLFRKEGQNVTLSCEQNLNHDAMYWYRQDPGQGLRLIYYSQIVNDFQKGDIAEGYSVSREKKESFPLTVTSAQKNPTAFYLCASRSSWTYSNQPQHFGDGTRLSIL.

The chain links TRBV15 to TRBJ2-5; D is possibly TRBD1 (6 bases). Trimming stripped 1 base from V and 5 bases from J, with 14 bases between. CDR3 size: 15 residues. Per the germline V gene, CDR1 is LNHNV and CDR2 is YYDKDF (reference sequence). CDR3 region: CATSRARGSEETQYF. CDR3 nucleotide sequence: TGTGCCACCAGCAGAGCGAGGGGGTCGGAGGAGACCCAGTACTTC.

The chain recombines TRBV5-4 with TRBJ2-2; D gene unclear. V lost 0 bases to trimming and J lost 0 bases, with 6 bases between them. Germline-derived CDR1 and CDR2 are SGHNT and YYREEE (reference sequence). The CDR3 covers 15 residues. CDR3 DNA sequence: TGTGCCAGCAGCTTGGGGCAGCCGAACACCGGGGAGCTGTTTTTT. Its translation: CASSLGQPNTGELFF.

The chain recombines TRBV27 with TRBJ2-2; D might be TRBD1 (6 bases). V lost 5 bases and J 4 bases, leaving 14 bases between the germline ends. This CDR3 contains 15 residues. Germline V gives CDR1 MNHEY, CDR2 SMNVEV (reference sequence). The CDR3 region is CASSETGHLTGELFF. CDR3 bases: TGTGCCAGCAGTGAGACGGGACACCTCACCGGGGAGCTGTTTTTT.

V gene TRBV15 combines with J gene TRBJ2-3, with TRBD1 matching 7 bases. Per germline, CDR1 LNHNV and CDR2 YYDKDF (reference sequence). The CDR3 extends over 15 amino acids. The V segment lost 4 bases and the J segment 2 bases; nucleotides outside the gene matches: 6. DNA for the CDR3: TGTGCCACCAGCAACCGGGACAGCACCACAGATACGCAGTATTTT. Amino acids: CATSNRDSTTDTQYF.

The V call is TRBV18, the J call TRBJ2-7; TRBD2 agrees at 11 bases. The CDR3 loop spans 14 amino acids. The V and J ends lost 4 bases and 3 bases, in that order; junction bases with no gene match: 2. Germline CDR1 and CDR2: KGHSH and LQKENI. The CDR3 coding sequence is TGTGCCAGCTCACTAGGGACTAGCGGCTACGAGCAGTACTTC. Its protein product is CASSLGTSGYEQYF.

The rearrangement links TRBV7-2 to TRBJ2-3, with a tentative D call TRBD2 (5 bases). CDR3 size: 18 residues. Germline V CDR1 and CDR2: SGHTA, FQGNSA. The V end lost 5 bases, the J end lost 0 bases, and 21 bases lay between the germline ends. The CDR3: CASSHRRRFSTSTDTQYF. The CDR3 DNA follows: TGTGCCAGCAGCCATCGGAGGCGGTTCAGTACTAGCACAGATACGCAGTATTTT.